This note documents a single T cell receptor beta chain sequence. This record comes from a study of blood T cell repertoires in COVID-19. Study background: Nucleic acid was either cDNA or gDNA, and it came from T cells, B-cell-depleted T cells, or PBMCs.

Sequencing was performed with immunoSEQ multiplex PCR; in TCRdb, only in-frame clones are kept and a portion is missing. Of hundreds of thousands of clones listed, 85% to 90% are singletons. The CDR3 consists of 15 residues. Germline V gives CDR1 MNHNS, CDR2 SASEGT. V lost 3 bases, J lost 0 bases, and 11 bases lay in between. This rearrangement joins TRBV6-1 to TRBJ1-2; D might be TRBD1 (6 bases). The sample was PBMCs or T cells enriched from blood (not recorded which). This sequence was found in a man aged 45-60 years who had been exposed to COVID-19. The chain's CDR3 is CASSDLRGSNYGYTF. CDR3 bases: TGTGCCAGCAGTGATCTCAGGGGCTCTAACTATGGCTACACCTTC.